Shown below are 30 T cell receptor beta chains from a single sample sequenced in a study of memory CD4+ T cells and cytomegalovirus serostatus. The table came from immunoSEQ multiplex PCR; TCRdb's copy has only in-frame clones and leaves some out. The repertoire includes 55,000 or so clones, around 83% of them detected once, and 2% sits in the top ten. Single viable CD3+CD4+CD8-CD45RO+ cells were sorted as the memory CD4+ T cells. The sequencing input was memory CD4+ T cells from blood. The receptors come from an adult in good health and CMV-seropositive.

The chain recombines TRBV7-2 with TRBJ2-5; D is perhaps TRBD1 or TRBD2 (6 bases each). CDR1 and CDR2 (germline): SGHTA, FQGNSA. V shed 4 bases and J shed 5 bases, with 23 bases lying between them. The CDR3 runs to 17 residues. The CDR3 spells CASSYRTGRGLGETQYF. CDR3 sequence (DNA): TGTGCCAGCAGCTATAGGACGGGCCGGGGGCTGGGGGAGACCCAGTACTTC.

A remark on this clone: The same CDR3 can be traced to other DNA sequences in this sample. This chain joins TRBV19 and TRBJ1-2; 10 nucleotides match TRBD1. Germline CDR1 is LNHDA and CDR2 is SQIVND (reference sequence). This CDR3 region has 14 residues. J was trimmed by 4 bases and V by 3 bases; bases with no gene match: 2. The CDR3 bases are TGTGCCAGTAGTATTGGACAGGGGGGCTATGGCTACACCTTC. Translating it yields CASSIGQGGYGYTF.

This clone was picked up one time. The rearrangement links TRBV5-4 to TRBJ2-5; 12 bases agree with TRBD2. The CDR3 has 14 residues. V trimming: 4 bases; J trimming: 3 bases; junction bases outside the gene matches: 1. Germline assignment: CDR1 SGHNT and CDR2 YYREEE (reference sequence). The CDR3, as DNA: TGTGCCAGCAGCACTAGCGGGAGGAAAGAGACCCAGTACTTC. As protein: CASSTSGRKETQYF.

This rearrangement joins TRBV29-1 to TRBJ2-1, with D possibly matching TRBD2 (5 bases). The germline gives CDR1 SQVTM, CDR2 ANQGSEA. The CDR3 has 13 residues. V shed 6 bases and J shed 5 bases, with 14 bases lying between them. In DNA form, the CDR3 reads TGCAGCGTCCCGAATGAGGGTAACAATGAGCAGTTCTTC. Its translation: CSVPNEGNNEQFF.

V gene TRBV12-5 combines with J gene TRBJ1-1, with TRBD1 matching 7 bases. Per the germline V gene, CDR1 is LGHNT and CDR2 is FRNRAP. The CDR3 consists of 16 residues. The trim removed 0 bases at V and 5 bases at J, leaving 9 bases unmatched. The CDR3 nucleotides are TGTGCTAGTGGTTTGGTACTTGGCAGGGGGGGGACTGAAGCTTTCTTT. This sequence encodes CASGLVLGRGGTEAFF.

The chain has TRBV11-2 and TRBJ2-1, with 10 bases fitting TRBD2. V dropped 5 bases and J dropped 6; count of bases not matched to a gene: 4. CDR1 and CDR2 from the germline V gene are SGHAT and FQNNGV. The CDR3 spans 14 residues. The CDR3 DNA sequence: TGTGCCAGCAGCGCTAGCGGGGGACCCAATGAGCAGTTCTTC. Protein sequence: CASSASGGPNEQFF. Drawing the rest from reference TRBV11-2 and TRBJ2-1, the complete variable domain is EAGVAQSPRYKIIEKRQSVAFWCNPISGHATLYWYQQILGQGPKLLIQFQNNGVVDDSQLPKDRFSAERLKGVDSTLKIQPAKLEDSAVYLCASSASGGPNEQFFGPGTRLTVL.

The genes are TRBV5-1 and TRBJ2-7, with D possibly matching TRBD1 (6 bases). Trimming removed 0 bases at V and 2 bases at J, with 12 bases between. CDR3 length: 15 residues. The germline V gene has CDR1 SGHRS and CDR2 YFSETQ. The CDR3 region is CASSLGQAVTYEQYF. The CDR3 DNA is TGCGCCAGCAGCTTGGGACAGGCGGTTACCTACGAGCAGTACTTC.

This chain connects TRBV2 to TRBJ1-2; 10 bases line up with TRBD1. The CDR3 consists of 15 residues. V lost 3 bases, J lost 6 bases, and 7 bases stayed unmatched. Germline CDR1 is SNHLY and CDR2 is FYNNEI. CDR3 in amino acids: CASSDPTGGGNGYTF. DNA for the CDR3: TGTGCCAGCAGTGACCCGACAGGGGGCGGGAATGGCTACACCTTC.

The chain links TRBV5-3 to TRBJ1-5; D ambiguous. TRBV5-3 carries the ORF label, with uncertain function. The ends were cut back, 4 bases at V and 4 bases at J, with 9 bases in the middle. This CDR3 is built from 13 residues. The CDR3 is CARSPRVNQPQHF. In nucleotides, the CDR3 is TGTGCCAGAAGCCCCAGAGTTAATCAGCCCCAGCATTTT.

The chain couples TRBV14 to TRBJ2-7; tentatively, D is TRBD1 (6 bases). CDR3 length: 15 amino acids. V lost 1 base and J lost 4, with 14 bases in between. Germline V CDR1 and CDR2: SGHDN, FVKESK. CDR3 DNA: TGTGCCAGCAGCCAAGGACAGGCCCTGGGGTACGAGCAGTACTTC. Translation gives CASSQGQALGYEQYF.

The rearrangement links TRBV19 to TRBJ1-1; D gene uncertain. The CDR3 is made up of 13 amino acids. V dropped 3 bases and J dropped 4 bases, with 9 bases sitting between them. In germline, CDR1 is LNHDA, CDR2 SQIVND (reference sequence). This CDR3 is CASSIGRGTEAFF. The CDR3 DNA is TGTGCCAGTAGTATTGGCCGGGGCACTGAAGCTTTCTTT. Combining the CDR3 with reference TRBV19 and TRBJ1-1 gives the whole variable domain DGGITQSPKYLFRKEGQNVTLSCEQNLNHDAMYWYRQDPGQGLRLIYYSQIVNDFQKGDIAEGYSVSREKKESFPLTVTSAQKNPTAFYLCASSIGRGTEAFFGQGTRLTVV.

The chain combines TRBV7-2 with TRBJ2-6; D might be TRBD1 (5 bases). The CDR3 covers 17 residues. Trimming pared 6 bases from V and 0 bases from J, leaving 15 bases between. From germline, CDR1 is SGHTA and CDR2 FQGNSA. As DNA, the CDR3 is TGTGCCAGCAGTTTGGGGTGGGGCAGCTCTGGGGCCAACGTCCTGACTTTC. This sequence encodes CASSLGWGSSGANVLTF.

This rearrangement joins TRBV6-5 to TRBJ1-1; D not certain. The CDR3 covers 12 residues. Trimming took off 7 bases at V and 1 base at J, with 7 bases between the two ends. CDR1 and CDR2 (germline): MNHEY, SVGAGI. The DNA of the CDR3 is TGTGCCAGCAACGTCGGGAACACTGAAGCTTTCTTT. Translated: CASNVGNTEAFF.

The V and J genes are TRBV7-2 and TRBJ1-2; TRBD1 matches at 8 bases. V was clipped by 0 bases and J by 0 bases; unmatched bases: 3. Germline V CDR1 and CDR2: SGHTA, FQGNSA. This CDR3 has 16 amino acids. As DNA, the CDR3 is TGTGCCAGCAGCTTAGCAGGGACAGGCGCTAACTATGGCTACACCTTC. It specifies CASSLAGTGANYGYTF. Combining the CDR3 with reference TRBV7-2 and TRBJ1-2 gives the whole variable domain GAGVSQSPSNKVTEKGKDVELRCDPISGHTALYWYRQSLGQGLEFLIYFQGNSAPDKSGLPSDRFSAERTGGSVSTLTIQRTQQEDSAVYLCASSLAGTGANYGYTFGSGTRLTVV.

The chain combines TRBV5-4 with TRBJ2-5; D possibly corresponds to TRBD1 (5 bases). The germline V gene encodes CDR1 SGHNT and CDR2 YYREEE (reference sequence). With 4 bases removed from V and 1 base from J, the gap between germline ends came to 17 bases. This CDR3 region has 16 residues. This CDR3 reads CASSLGAGVPQETQYF. The CDR3, as DNA: TGTGCCAGCAGCCTTGGGGCTGGGGTCCCCCAAGAGACCCAGTACTTC. Variable domain in full (rest from reference TRBV5-4 and TRBJ2-5): ETGVTQSPTHLIKTRGQQVTLRCSSQSGHNTVSWYQQALGQGPQFIFQYYREEENGRGNFPPRFSGLQFPNYSSELNVNALELDDSALYLCASSLGAGVPQETQYFGPGTRLLVL.

The CDR3, as DNA: TGTGCCAGCAGCTTACTAGCGGGAGGACAGTTCTTC. This codes for CASSLLAGGQFF. The chain couples TRBV7-2 to TRBJ2-1, with 11 nucleotides matching TRBD2. Germline lookup yields CDR1 SGHTA and CDR2 FQGNSA. J was trimmed by 13 bases and V by 2 bases; bases with no gene match: 1. The CDR3 spans 12 residues.

The chain links TRBV2 to TRBJ2-3, with D tentatively TRBD1 (5 bases). CDR1 is SNHLY, CDR2 FYNNEI, per germline. V was shortened by 7 bases and J by 1 base, with 12 bases between the two germline ends. CDR3 length: 14 residues. The CDR3 protein is CASTRREGTDTQYF. As DNA, the CDR3 is TGTGCCAGCACACGCAGGGAAGGCACAGATACGCAGTATTTT.

The chain uses TRBV25-1 and TRBJ1-4; D is unresolved. There are 12 residues in the CDR3. The V and J ends lost 5 bases and 8 bases respectively, with 9 bases between them. Germline values: CDR1 MGHDK, CDR2 SYGVNS. The CDR3 DNA reads TGTGCCAGCAGTTCCCTGGAGGAAAAACTGTTTTTT. Protein product: CASSSLEEKLFF. The variable domain in full, completed from reference TRBV25-1 and TRBJ1-4, reads EADIYQTPRYLVIGTGKKITLECSQTMGHDKMYWYQQDPGMELHLIHYSYGVNSTEKGDLSSESTVSRIRTEHFPLTLESARPSHTSQYLCASSSLEEKLFFGSGTQLSVL.

This chain uses TRBV19 with TRBJ1-2; 9 bases are a match to TRBD1. Germline trimming cut 7 bases from V and 5 bases from J; bases unmatched to any gene: 20. The CDR3 is 18 residues long. Germline V gives CDR1 LNHDA, CDR2 SQIVND (reference sequence). The CDR3 here is CASMVPPGQGERVYGYTF. CDR3 DNA: TGTGCCAGTATGGTCCCACCGGGACAGGGTGAGCGGGTTTATGGCTACACCTTC.

The V gene is TRBV5-1, the J gene TRBJ1-1; no clear D gene. Germline lookup yields CDR1 SGHRS and CDR2 YFSETQ. This CDR3 has 15 amino acids. V was shortened by 4 bases and J by 0 bases, with 13 bases between the two germline ends. The CDR3 spells CASSQGRSLNTEAFF. The CDR3 DNA sequence: TGCGCCAGCAGCCAAGGGAGGTCCCTGAACACTGAAGCTTTCTTT. The full variable domain, its missing parts supplied by reference TRBV5-1 and TRBJ1-1, is KAGVTQTPRYLIKTRGQQVTLSCSPISGHRSVSWYQQTPGQGLQFLFEYFSETQRNKGNFPGRFSGRQFSNSRSEMNVSTLELGDSALYLCASSQGRSLNTEAFFGQGTRLTVV.

The chain recombines TRBV7-2 with TRBJ1-1, with D tentatively TRBD1 (6 bases). CDR1 is SGHTA and CDR2 is FQGNSA in the germline V gene. There are 15 residues in the CDR3. V dropped 4 bases and J dropped 5 bases, with 17 bases sitting between them. The CDR3 DNA is TGTGCCAGCAGCTACACAGGGCGGGGTATGACTGAAGCTTTCTTT. Its translation is CASSYTGRGMTEAFF.

This chain joins TRBV6-6 and TRBJ1-5; D is undetermined. Germline V lookup: CDR1 MNHNY, CDR2 SVGAGI (reference sequence). CDR3 length: 16 amino acids. V lost 2 bases and J lost 3, with 14 bases in between. The CDR3 region has the DNA TGTGCCAGCAGTTACCCCCTAGTTGTCGTCAATCAGCCCCAGCATTTT. It translates to CASSYPLVVVNQPQHF.

The chain has TRBV4-3 and TRBJ2-3; D might be TRBD1 (5 bases). The CDR3 sequence is 14 residues long. CDR1 and CDR2 from the germline V gene are LGHNA and YSLEER. V lost 2 bases to trimming and J lost 2 bases, with 8 bases between them. This CDR3 reads CASSQPGNTDTQYF. CDR3 bases: TGCGCCAGCAGCCAACCAGGGAACACAGATACGCAGTATTTT.

The V and J genes are TRBV5-1 and TRBJ2-5; TRBD2 matches at 7 bases. Germline loops: CDR1 SGHRS, CDR2 YFSETQ. The junction had 10 bases not matched to a gene; V was cut back by 0 bases and J by 2 bases. This CDR3 comprises 17 residues. The CDR3 here is CASSLAGGGGGQETQYF. The CDR3, as DNA: TGCGCCAGCAGCTTGGCTGGGGGAGGCGGGGGACAAGAGACCCAGTACTTC.

The rearrangement links TRBV11-2 to TRBJ2-3; 8 bases are shared with TRBD2. In germline, CDR1 is SGHAT, CDR2 FQNNGV. The CDR3 sequence is 15 residues long. V lost 5 bases, J lost 4 bases, and 8 bases stayed unmatched. CDR3: CASSPRLASADTQYF. DNA of the CDR3: TGTGCCAGCAGCCCCCGACTAGCGTCTGCAGATACGCAGTATTTT.

The rearrangement links TRBV5-1 to TRBJ2-3, with D possibly matching TRBD1 (5 bases). With 0 bases removed from V and 1 base from J, the gap between germline ends came to 12 bases. The CDR3 covers 16 residues. Germline assignment: CDR1 SGHRS and CDR2 YFSETQ. CDR3 loop: CASSLVTKGGTDTQYF. In nucleotides, the CDR3 is TGCGCCAGCAGCTTGGTGACGAAAGGGGGCACAGATACGCAGTATTTT.

V is TRBV7-3 and J is TRBJ2-2; 7 bases line up with TRBD2. J lost 0 bases, V lost 2 bases, and 6 bases had no gene match. In germline, CDR1 is SGHTA, CDR2 FQGTGA. The CDR3 covers 17 residues. CDR3 nucleotide sequence: TGTGCCAGCAGCTTACGGCCGGGGGGTCCGAACACCGGGGAGCTGTTTTTT. Translated: CASSLRPGGPNTGELFF.

This clone was seen a single time. The rearrangement uses TRBV2 and TRBJ2-7; the match to TRBD2 covers 11 bases. Unmatched junction bases numbered 3, after V lost 6 bases and J lost 2 bases. This CDR3 is 14 amino acids long. The germline V gene encodes CDR1 SNHLY and CDR2 FYNNEI. The CDR3 protein is CASRVAGGTYEQYF. CDR3 nucleotide sequence: TGTGCCAGCAGGGTAGCGGGAGGGACCTACGAGCAGTACTTC. Full variable domain (rest looked up from reference TRBV2 and TRBJ2-7): EPEVTQTPSHQVTQMGQEVILRCVPISNHLYFYWYRQILGQKVEFLVSFYNNEISEKSEIFDDQFSVERPDGSNFTLKIRSTKLEDSAMYFCASRVAGGTYEQYFGPGTRLTVT.

Here the CDR3 DNA reads TGTGCCAGCAGCTTAGATGTACTTTCCTGCACCTTC. Amino acid sequence: CASSLDVLSCTF. J is TRBJ1-2 and V is TRBV7-9; no firm D call. Trimming pared 1 base from V and 13 bases from J, leaving 13 bases between. Germline-derived CDR1 and CDR2 are SEHNR and FQNEAQ (reference sequence). This CDR3 has 12 amino acids.

The chain employs TRBV7-2 and TRBJ2-5, with D unclear. Trimming removed 1 base from V and 4 bases from J, with 10 bases in between. CDR1 SGHTA and CDR2 FQGNSA come from the germline V gene. CDR3 length equals 14 residues. CDR3 protein: CASSLVRSGETQYF. Here the CDR3 DNA reads TGTGCCAGCAGCTTAGTCCGGTCGGGAGAGACCCAGTACTTC.